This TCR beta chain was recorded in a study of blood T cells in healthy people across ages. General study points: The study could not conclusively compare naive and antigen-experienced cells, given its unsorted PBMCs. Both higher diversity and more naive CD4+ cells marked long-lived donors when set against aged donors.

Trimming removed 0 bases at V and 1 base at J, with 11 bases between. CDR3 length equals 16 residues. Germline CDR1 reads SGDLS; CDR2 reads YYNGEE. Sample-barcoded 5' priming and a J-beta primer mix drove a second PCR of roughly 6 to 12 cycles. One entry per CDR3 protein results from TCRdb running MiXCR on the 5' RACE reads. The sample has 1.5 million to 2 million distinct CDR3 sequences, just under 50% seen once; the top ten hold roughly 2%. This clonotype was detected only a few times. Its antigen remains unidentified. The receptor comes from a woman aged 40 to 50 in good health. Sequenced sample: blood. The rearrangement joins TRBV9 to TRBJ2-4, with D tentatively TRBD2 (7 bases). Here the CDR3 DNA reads TGTGCCAGCAGCGTAGAGGGGGGGCTGGCCAAAAACATTCAGTACTTC. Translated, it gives CASSVEGGLAKNIQYF.